The rows below give T cell receptor beta chains drawn from one sample of a study of cytomegalovirus exposure and HLA in healthy donors. Libraries were prepared by immunoSEQ multiplex PCR; TCRdb keeps only in-frame clonotypes and omits some of them. The sample has approximately 150,000 clones, about two thirds seen once. Sample: PBMCs. The receptors derive from a man aged 30 to 45 in good health and CMV-seropositive. CDR3s include the opening cysteine and the closing phenylalanine or tryptophan. Fields, in order: J gene, clone size, V gene, D gene, CDR3 protein, CDR3 DNA. D genes are given only for firm matches. Not every row has a clone size; where given, it reads once, few, many or a size class.

j_gene: TRBJ1-1
abundance: NA
v_gene: TRBV12-5
d_gene: TRBD1
CDR3aa: CASGLVPVTGGWTEAFF
CDR3nt: TGTGCTAGTGGTTTGGTACCCGTTACAGGGGGCTGGACTGAAGCTTTCTTT

j_gene: TRBJ2-1
abundance: NA
v_gene: TRBV27
d_gene: NA
CDR3aa: CASSSLLSYNEQFF
CDR3nt: TGTGCCAGCAGTTCCTTACTCTCCTACAATGAGCAGTTCTTC

j_gene: TRBJ2-1
abundance: NA
v_gene: TRBV7-2
d_gene: NA
CDR3aa: CASSFSPGSSFPSYNEQFF
CDR3nt: TGTGCCAGCAGCTTTTCCCCCGGGTCCTCATTTCCCTCCTACAATGAGCAGTTCTTC

j_gene: TRBJ2-3
abundance: NA
v_gene: TRBV7-2
d_gene: TRBD1
CDR3aa: CASSAGPGGAADTQYF
CDR3nt: TGTGCCAGCAGCGCCGGACCAGGGGGCGCGGCAGATACGCAGTATTTT

j_gene: TRBJ1-1
abundance: NA
v_gene: TRBV27
d_gene: TRBD1
CDR3aa: CASSPDRGNTEAFF
CDR3nt: TGTGCCAGCAGCCCGGACAGGGGAAACACTGAAGCTTTCTTT

j_gene: TRBJ2-3
abundance: few
v_gene: TRBV30
d_gene: TRBD1
CDR3aa: CAWRKTGVGTDTQYF
CDR3nt: TGTGCCTGGAGGAAAACAGGGGTTGGCACAGATACGCAGTATTTT

j_gene: TRBJ1-4
abundance: few
v_gene: TRBV7-9
d_gene: NA
CDR3aa: CASSPEGARGKLFF
CDR3nt: TGTGCCAGCAGCCCCGAAGGGGCTCGTGGAAAACTGTTTTTT

j_gene: TRBJ1-1
abundance: few
v_gene: TRBV30
d_gene: TRBD1
CDR3aa: CAWHQGANRDEAFF
CDR3nt: TGTGCCTGGCACCAGGGGGCGAATAGAGATGAAGCTTTCTTT

j_gene: TRBJ2-7
abundance: NA
v_gene: TRBV13
d_gene: TRBD1
CDR3aa: CASRKRDRSYEQYF
CDR3nt: TGTGCCAGCAGGAAAAGGGACAGATCCTACGAGCAGTACTTC

j_gene: TRBJ2-7
abundance: few
v_gene: TRBV10-3
d_gene: TRBD1
CDR3aa: CAISESGTGKGGEQYF
CDR3nt: TGTGCCATCAGTGAGTCGGGGACAGGTAAGGGTGGCGAGCAGTACTTC

j_gene: TRBJ2-6
abundance: NA
v_gene: TRBV7-2
d_gene: NA
CDR3aa: CASSLDSSGANVLTF
CDR3nt: TGTGCCAGCAGCTTAGACAGCTCTGGGGCCAACGTCCTGACTTTC

j_gene: TRBJ2-2
abundance: few
v_gene: TRBV7-6
d_gene: TRBD1
CDR3aa: CASSWSGGAGELFF
CDR3nt: TGTGCCAGCAGCTGGTCAGGGGGCGCCGGGGAGCTGTTTTTT

j_gene: TRBJ1-3
abundance: NA
v_gene: TRBV5-8
d_gene: NA
CDR3aa: CASRDIYRENTIYF
CDR3nt: TGTGCCAGCCGGGATATATACAGGGAGAACACCATATATTTT

j_gene: TRBJ2-7
abundance: NA
v_gene: TRBV7-2
d_gene: TRBD1
CDR3aa: CASSLTGGEVYEQYF
CDR3nt: TGTGCCAGCAGCCTTACAGGGGGCGAGGTCTACGAGCAGTACTTC

j_gene: TRBJ1-5
abundance: NA
v_gene: TRBV29-1
d_gene: NA
CDR3aa: CSVEMAGSQPQHF
CDR3nt: TGCAGCGTTGAAATGGCAGGCTCCCAGCCCCAGCATTTT

j_gene: TRBJ2-2
abundance: NA
v_gene: TRBV27
d_gene: NA
CDR3aa: CASTSLIRTTGELFF
CDR3nt: TGTGCCAGCACTTCCCTTATCAGGACAACCGGGGAGCTGTTTTTT

j_gene: TRBJ2-7
abundance: few
v_gene: TRBV4-1
d_gene: TRBD2
CDR3aa: CASSRAGTSSYEQYF
CDR3nt: TGCGCCAGCAGCCGAGCCGGGACTAGCAGCTACGAGCAGTACTTC

j_gene: TRBJ2-7
abundance: few
v_gene: TRBV6-1
d_gene: NA
CDR3aa: CASSEEDTSSYEQYF
CDR3nt: TGTGCCAGCAGTGAAGAGGACACCAGCTCCTACGAGCAGTACTTC

j_gene: TRBJ1-5
abundance: few
v_gene: TRBV30
d_gene: TRBD1
CDR3aa: CAWSGSGTGYLTQHF
CDR3nt: TGTGCCTGGAGTGGTTCCGGGACAGGTTACCTTACCCAGCATTTT

j_gene: TRBJ2-7
abundance: NA
v_gene: TRBV5-4
d_gene: TRBD2
CDR3aa: CASSREGYERYF
CDR3nt: TGTGCCAGCAGTCGGGAGGGGTACGAGCGGTACTTC

j_gene: TRBJ2-5
abundance: NA
v_gene: TRBV5-1
d_gene: TRBD1
CDR3aa: CASSLALGQASQLEQYF
CDR3nt: TGCGCCAGCAGCTTGGCCTTGGGACAGGCCTCTCAGTTGGAGCAGTACTTC

j_gene: TRBJ2-1
abundance: NA
v_gene: TRBV7-9
d_gene: NA
CDR3aa: CASSTPRTVGYNEQFF
CDR3nt: TGTGCCAGCAGCACCCCCAGGACAGTGGGCTACAATGAGCAGTTCTTC

j_gene: TRBJ1-4
abundance: NA
v_gene: TRBV15
d_gene: TRBD1
CDR3aa: CATSGRRQGEKLFF
CDR3nt: TGTGCCACCAGCGGACGAAGACAGGGGGAAAAACTGTTTTTT

j_gene: TRBJ2-7
abundance: NA
v_gene: TRBV4-1
d_gene: TRBD2
CDR3aa: CASSPWGTSGSNYEQYF
CDR3nt: TGCGCCAGCAGCCCCTGGGGGACTAGCGGGAGTAATTACGAGCAGTACTTC

j_gene: TRBJ1-1
abundance: NA
v_gene: TRBV4-2
d_gene: NA
CDR3aa: CASSQDRGLNTEAFF
CDR3nt: TGTGCCAGCAGCCAAGACCGGGGTTTGAACACTGAAGCTTTCTTT

j_gene: TRBJ2-7
abundance: NA
v_gene: TRBV6-1
d_gene: NA
CDR3aa: CASRKIGTLSYEQYF
CDR3nt: TGTGCCAGCAGGAAGATAGGGACACTTTCCTACGAGCAGTACTTC

j_gene: TRBJ1-1
abundance: NA
v_gene: TRBV27
d_gene: NA
CDR3aa: CASRRGGNTEAFF
CDR3nt: TGTGCCAGCAGGAGAGGGGGAAACACTGAAGCTTTCTTT

j_gene: TRBJ1-3
abundance: NA
v_gene: TRBV4-2
d_gene: NA
CDR3aa: CASSQEGWDKTSGNTIYF
CDR3nt: TGTGCCAGCAGCCAAGAAGGGTGGGACAAGACCTCTGGAAACACCATATATTTT

j_gene: TRBJ2-7
abundance: NA
v_gene: TRBV27
d_gene: NA
CDR3aa: CASGYEGQYF
CDR3nt: TGTGCCAGCGGTTACGAGGGGCAGTACTTC

j_gene: TRBJ2-7
abundance: few
v_gene: TRBV7-6
d_gene: TRBD1
CDR3aa: CASSLDRRYEQYF
CDR3nt: TGTGCCAGCAGCTTGGACAGGCGCTACGAGCAGTACTTC

j_gene: TRBJ2-3
abundance: NA
v_gene: TRBV9
d_gene: NA
CDR3aa: CASSVEPIRADTQYF
CDR3nt: TGTGCCAGCAGCGTAGAACCTATACGCGCAGATACGCAGTATTTT

j_gene: TRBJ2-7
abundance: NA
v_gene: TRBV5-6
d_gene: TRBD2
CDR3aa: CASSHDRSGSRAYEQYF
CDR3nt: TGTGCCAGCAGCCACGATAGGAGCGGGAGTAGGGCCTACGAGCAGTACTTC

j_gene: TRBJ1-1
abundance: NA
v_gene: TRBV20-1
d_gene: NA
CDR3aa: CSARSWAEAFF
CDR3nt: TGCAGTGCTAGATCTTGGGCAGAAGCTTTCTTT

j_gene: TRBJ2-1
abundance: few
v_gene: TRBV27
d_gene: TRBD1
CDR3aa: CASSVTGDPYNEQFF
CDR3nt: TGTGCCAGCAGCGTTACAGGGGACCCCTACAATGAGCAGTTCTTC

j_gene: TRBJ2-5
abundance: NA
v_gene: TRBV19
d_gene: TRBD1
CDR3aa: CASSIGGTGRRETQYF
CDR3nt: TGTGCCAGTAGTATTGGAGGGACAGGGCGGCGGGAGACCCAGTACTTC

j_gene: TRBJ2-3
abundance: NA
v_gene: TRBV9
d_gene: NA
CDR3aa: CASSARSTDTQYF
CDR3nt: TGTGCCAGCAGCGCGAGGAGTACAGATACGCAGTATTTT

j_gene: TRBJ2-2
abundance: once
v_gene: TRBV5-6
d_gene: TRBD2
CDR3aa: CASRPTSGGPNTGELFF
CDR3nt: TGTGCCAGCAGGCCGACTAGCGGGGGACCGAACACCGGGGAGCTGTTTTTT

j_gene: TRBJ2-3
abundance: NA
v_gene: TRBV7-3
d_gene: NA
CDR3aa: CASSFRGTDTQYF
CDR3nt: TGTGCCAGCAGCTTCCGGGGCACAGATACGCAGTATTTT

j_gene: TRBJ2-7
abundance: few
v_gene: TRBV7-6
d_gene: NA
CDR3aa: CASSSSERYEQYF
CDR3nt: TGTGCCAGCAGCTCCTCCGAGAGGTACGAGCAGTACTTC

j_gene: TRBJ2-7
abundance: NA
v_gene: TRBV11-3
d_gene: NA
CDR3aa: CASSPSLGYEQYF
CDR3nt: TGTGCCAGCAGCCCCTCCCTAGGTTACGAGCAGTACTTC

j_gene: TRBJ2-3
abundance: NA
v_gene: TRBV2
d_gene: TRBD2
CDR3aa: CASSRTRASTDTQYF
CDR3nt: TGTGCCAGCTCCCGGACTAGGGCTAGCACAGATACGCAGTATTTT

j_gene: TRBJ2-7
abundance: NA
v_gene: TRBV28
d_gene: NA
CDR3aa: CASSSSSYEQYF
CDR3nt: TGTGCCAGCAGTTCTAGCTCCTACGAGCAGTACTTC

j_gene: TRBJ2-2
abundance: once
v_gene: TRBV27
d_gene: NA
CDR3aa: CASSLLGLGIGELFF
CDR3nt: TGTGCCAGCAGTTTATTGGGACTGGGGATCGGGGAGCTGTTTTTT

j_gene: TRBJ2-5
abundance: NA
v_gene: TRBV27
d_gene: TRBD1
CDR3aa: CASGSGTGVPAQYF
CDR3nt: TGTGCCAGCGGTTCCGGGACAGGGGTCCCGGCTCAGTACTTC

j_gene: TRBJ1-1
abundance: NA
v_gene: TRBV6-5
d_gene: NA
CDR3aa: CASIIEDTEAFF
CDR3nt: TGTGCCAGCATCATAGAGGATACTGAAGCTTTCTTT

j_gene: TRBJ2-2
abundance: NA
v_gene: TRBV14
d_gene: NA
CDR3aa: CASSPQIAGELFF
CDR3nt: TGTGCCAGCAGTCCCCAGATTGCCGGGGAGCTGTTTTTT

j_gene: TRBJ1-5
abundance: few
v_gene: TRBV7-9
d_gene: NA
CDR3aa: CSSSLGGLPQHF
CDR3nt: TGTTCCAGCAGCTTAGGAGGCTTACCCCAGCATTTT

j_gene: TRBJ1-1
abundance: NA
v_gene: TRBV19
d_gene: TRBD1
CDR3aa: CASSIRTGGWNTEAFF
CDR3nt: TGTGCCAGTAGTATTAGGACAGGGGGCTGGAACACTGAAGCTTTCTTT

j_gene: TRBJ2-1
abundance: NA
v_gene: TRBV7-6
d_gene: TRBD2
CDR3aa: CASSISGTEQFF
CDR3nt: TGTGCCAGCAGCATTAGCGGGACGGAGCAGTTCTTC